Listed below are T cell receptor beta chains from one sample, sequenced in a study of T cell responses to AZD1222 COVID-19 vaccine. Sequenced by immunoSEQ multiplex PCR; TCRdb stores in-frame clones only, minus some. The sample contains about 150,000 clones, about 87% of which appear only once. Sequencing used peripheral blood, obtained on day 0 of AZD1222 vaccination. The source of these receptors is an adult in good health. Each CDR3 is given with its conserved first and last residue. D genes are given only for firm matches. Rows may omit the clone size; those that give it use once, few, many or a size class.

V gene: TRBV19
J gene: TRBJ1-3
D gene: -
clone size: -
CDR3 DNA: TGTGCCAGTAGTATTGCATCTGGAAACACCATATATTTT
CDR3 protein: CASSIASGNTIYF

V gene: TRBV29-1
J gene: TRBJ2-3
D gene: -
clone size: -
CDR3 DNA: TGCAGCGTACACAGGTCTGCAGATACGCAGTATTTT
CDR3 protein: CSVHRSADTQYF

V gene: TRBV19
J gene: TRBJ1-2
D gene: TRBD1
clone size: -
CDR3 DNA: TGTGCCAGTAGGAAGGACAGGGGGGGCTATGGCTACACCTTC
CDR3 protein: CASRKDRGGYGYTF

V gene: TRBV28
J gene: TRBJ2-1
D gene: TRBD1
clone size: -
CDR3 DNA: TGTGCCAGCAGCCTAACCGGGACAGGGGGCGATGAGCAGTTCTTC
CDR3 protein: CASSLTGTGGDEQFF

V gene: TRBV30
J gene: TRBJ1-6
D gene: -
clone size: -
CDR3 DNA: TGTGCCTGGAGTGGAGGGGACAATTCACCCCTCCACTTT
CDR3 protein: CAWSGGDNSPLHF

V gene: TRBV12-3/TRBV12-4
J gene: TRBJ1-1
D gene: -
clone size: -
CDR3 DNA: TGTGCCAGCAGTTTAATGAACACTGAAGCTTTCTTT
CDR3 protein: CASSLMNTEAFF

V gene: TRBV6-4
J gene: TRBJ2-2
D gene: TRBD2
clone size: few
CDR3 DNA: TGTGCCAGCAGTGCCCTAGCGGGAGTACCCGGGGAGCTGTTTTTT
CDR3 protein: CASSALAGVPGELFF

V gene: TRBV27
J gene: TRBJ2-2
D gene: -
clone size: once
CDR3 DNA: TGTGCCAGCAGTTTCACAGCGAACACCGGGGAGCTGTTTTTT
CDR3 protein: CASSFTANTGELFF

V gene: TRBV2
J gene: TRBJ2-1
D gene: -
clone size: -
CDR3 DNA: TGTGCCAGCAGGGTCGAAGTTGGGGGGCTCAATGAGCAGTTCTTC
CDR3 protein: CASRVEVGGLNEQFF

V gene: TRBV21-1
J gene: TRBJ1-5
D gene: -
clone size: -
CDR3 DNA: TGTGCCAGCAGCTGTCTGACGGTGCCCTTTTTGTGGGGGGGGGAGCCCCAGCATTTT
CDR3 protein: CASSCLTVPFLWGGEPQHF

V gene: TRBV6-2/TRBV6-3
J gene: TRBJ2-7
D gene: -
clone size: -
CDR3 DNA: TGTGCCAGCAGTTACGGTCGGGGACCGATCTCCTACGAGCAGTACTTC
CDR3 protein: CASSYGRGPISYEQYF

V gene: TRBV30
J gene: TRBJ1-2
D gene: TRBD1
clone size: -
CDR3 DNA: TGTGCCTGGACAGGGGGGTCTTTCGGCTACACCTTC
CDR3 protein: CAWTGGSFGYTF

V gene: TRBV19
J gene: TRBJ2-5
D gene: TRBD1
clone size: -
CDR3 DNA: TGTGCCAGTAGAAGGGACAGGGAAGAGACCCAGTACTTC
CDR3 protein: CASRRDREETQYF